This TCR beta chain is drawn from a study of blood T cell repertoires in COVID-19. Overall study context: The samples span acute and convalescent COVID-19 from the United States, Italy and Spain. PBMCs, B-cell-depleted T cells, or T cells provided the cDNA or gDNA that made up the material.

Original methodology: Amplified reference gene primers provided the basis for estimating nucleated cell counts. Sequenced by immunoSEQ multiplex PCR; TCRdb stores in-frame clones only, minus some. V and J calls and clone size are given by that table; D and trimming were obtained from the DNA. The sample consists of tens of thousands of clones, 70% to 90% of them appearing once. V lost 1 base to trimming and J lost 6 bases; unmatched junction nucleotides: 13. Germline loops: CDR1 MNHEY, CDR2 SMNVEV (reference sequence). The CDR3 runs to 19 residues. This TCR was sampled from a middle-aged man with acute or convalescent COVID-19. The chain is built from TRBV27 and TRBJ2-3; 13 positions match TRBD2. Sequenced sample: peripheral blood. DNA for the CDR3: TGTGCCAGCAGTTTATATGTTTTGGCGGGACTAGCGGGGCCCGATACGCAGTATTTT. It codes for CASSLYVLAGLAGPDTQYF.